The clone carrying this T cell receptor (beta chain) was seen a single time. Its cognate antigen is unknown. The CDR3 is 16 amino acids. The V gene's germline CDR1 is SGHTS and CDR2 YDEGEE. J gave up 11 bases and V 3 bases, and 14 bases lay outside the gene matches. The data belong to a study of cytomegalovirus exposure and HLA in healthy donors. Clones were read by immunoSEQ multiplex PCR, and TCRdb kept only the in-frame ones, dropping some. The table shows about 97,000 clones, with about 95% occurring only once. Study-level points and caveats: Reports described diagnosis of cytomegalovirus status by the classifier as highly specific and sensitive. The study listed roughly 160 cytomegalovirus-associated TCR beta chains.

The clonotype originates from a woman under 30 in good health and CMV-seronegative. The genes are TRBV5-8 and TRBJ1-6; 7 bases line up with TRBD1. Sequencing was performed on PBMCs. CDR3 in DNA: TGTGCCAGCAGCTCGTCCTCCGGGACAGTCTCCACACCCCTCCACTTT. Translation: CASSSSSGTVSTPLHF.